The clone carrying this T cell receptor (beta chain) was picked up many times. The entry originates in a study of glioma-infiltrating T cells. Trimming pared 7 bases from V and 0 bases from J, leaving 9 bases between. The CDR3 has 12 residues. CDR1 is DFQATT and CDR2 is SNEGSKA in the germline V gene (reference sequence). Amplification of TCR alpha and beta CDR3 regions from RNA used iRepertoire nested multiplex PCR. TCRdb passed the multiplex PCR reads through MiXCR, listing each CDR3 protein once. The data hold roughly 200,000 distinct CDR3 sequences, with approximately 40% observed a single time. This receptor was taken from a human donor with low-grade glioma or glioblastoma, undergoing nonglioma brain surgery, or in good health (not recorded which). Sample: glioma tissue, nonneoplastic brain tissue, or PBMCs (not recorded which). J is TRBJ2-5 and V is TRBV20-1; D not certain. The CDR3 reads CSGTGNQETQYF. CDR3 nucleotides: TGCAGTGGAACCGGCAACCAAGAGACCCAGTACTTC.